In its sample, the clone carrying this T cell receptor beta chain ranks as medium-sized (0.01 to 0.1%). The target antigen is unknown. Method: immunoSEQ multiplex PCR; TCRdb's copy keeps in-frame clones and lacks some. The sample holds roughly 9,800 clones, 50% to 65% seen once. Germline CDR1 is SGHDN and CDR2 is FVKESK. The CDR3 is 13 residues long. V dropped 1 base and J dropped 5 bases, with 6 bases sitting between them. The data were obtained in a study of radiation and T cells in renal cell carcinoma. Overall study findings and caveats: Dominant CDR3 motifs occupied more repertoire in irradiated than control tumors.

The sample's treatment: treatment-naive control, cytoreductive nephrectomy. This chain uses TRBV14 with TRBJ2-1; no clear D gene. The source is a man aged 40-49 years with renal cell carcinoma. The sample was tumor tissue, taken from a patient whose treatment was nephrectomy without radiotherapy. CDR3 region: CASSQALDNEQFF. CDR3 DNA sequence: TGTGCCAGCAGCCAAGCCTTAGACAATGAGCAGTTCTTC.